This is a list of T cell receptor beta chains from one sample in a study of cytotoxic CD8 clonotypes in ibrutinib-treated CLL. Using immunoSEQ multiplex PCR, the repertoire was profiled, and TCRdb retains in-frame clones only, with some absent. The table includes about 60,000 clones, roughly three fifths detected once. Sequences were derived from PBMCs, sampled after 24 months of ibrutinib treatment. These receptors were collected from a human donor with chronic lymphocytic leukemia. Each CDR3 is given without its conserved first and last residue.

j_call v_call cdr3_aa
TRBJ2-7 TRBV5-1 ASSFGRGGSYEQY
TRBJ1-1 TRBV7-2 ASSFSGTTEAF
TRBJ2-5 TRBV29-1 SGIAGAVETQY
TRBJ2-3 TRBV5-6 ASSATGTDTQY
TRBJ1-3 TRBV18 ASSPAVLSGNTIY
TRBJ1-6 TRBV9 ASSVTGVANSPLH
TRBJ2-2 TRBV29-1 SVLTTGTGELF
TRBJ1-1 TRBV25-1 ASSETGLNTEAF
TRBJ2-7 TRBV6-6 ASSPPGQGPEQY
TRBJ1-1 TRBV7-6 ASSFLRAGMNTEAF
TRBJ2-5 TRBV5-1 ASSLAGTVQETQY
TRBJ2-7 TRBV7-2 ASSLATLGGDYEQY
TRBJ1-6 TRBV7-9 ASSLDSSYNSPLH
TRBJ2-1 TRBV20-1 SARGAFEQF
TRBJ2-5 TRBV28 ASSFGLAGGYGETQY
TRBJ1-1 TRBV2 ASSAGLKNTEAF
TRBJ2-2 TRBV5-4 ASSLGGTGELF
TRBJ1-4 TRBV7-2 ASSLAGTREKLF
TRBJ1-4 TRBV2 ASSVTGGEKLF
TRBJ1-3 TRBV7-5 VRSLVSGQDPGNTIY
TRBJ2-3 TRBV9 ASSGYTGVTDTQY
TRBJ1-2 TRBV5-1 ATRGGGDYGYT
TRBJ2-5 TRBV18 ASSPIPGLAGGPMLQETQY
TRBJ1-1 TRBV6-5 ATGGPEAF
TRBJ2-3 TRBV4-1 ASSSSGSTDTQY
TRBJ1-5 TRBV9 ASSFGTGRGQPQH